This T cell receptor (beta chain) appears in the sequencing data of a study of blood T cells in healthy people across ages. A J-beta primer mix and a sample-barcoded 5' primer were used in a second PCR of roughly 6 to 12 cycles. TCRdb re-called the 5' RACE reads with MiXCR, one entry per CDR3 protein. There are about 570,000 distinct CDR3 sequences in the sample; roughly 29% occur only once, and around 18% lies in the top ten. Study results and limitations: Estimates of total diversity, which came from one million sequenced T cells, were considered to be underestimates. Long-lived donors had more naive CD4+ cells and higher diversity than aged donors.

The table lists this clonotype with a few counts. The antigen remains undetermined. Sequences were obtained from blood. This receptor was obtained from a woman in her 70s in good health.

This CDR3 reads CAWSSGSQAPLHF. The CDR3 DNA sequence: TGTGCCTGGAGTTCTGGGTCGCAGGCACCCCTCCACTTT. The V and J genes are TRBV30 and TRBJ1-6, with unresolved D. The germline V gene has CDR1 GTSNPN and CDR2 SVGIG (reference sequence). Trimming left V 2 bases short and J 11 bases short, with 13 bases between. This CDR3 is 13 amino acids long.